Listed below are T cell receptor beta chains from one sample, sequenced in a study of regulatory T cells in long-lasting Graves disease. Via MiXCR, TCRdb re-called the multiplex PCR reads, giving one row per CDR3 protein. The sample has 500,000 to 800,000 distinct CDR3 sequences, around 30% seen once. The starting material was peripheral blood mononuclear cells (PBMCs), obtained when the disease was refractory, from a patient treated with antithyroid drugs. Receptors originate from a female donor with Graves disease. Both conserved end residues are part of each CDR3. D genes are given only for firm matches. Clone size is given for some rows only: seen once, a few or many times, or a class if the clone is expanded.

clone_size j_call v_call d_call cdr3_aa cdr3_nt
. TRBJ2-7 TRBV27 . CASSLSPRTSYEQYF TGTGCCAGCAGTTTATCCCCCCGGACGTCTTACGAGCAGTACTTC
few TRBJ1-5 TRBV20-1 . CSARSPGNQPQHF TGCAGTGCTAGGTCCCCTGGCAATCAGCCCCAGCATTTT
. TRBJ1-1 TRBV6-2/TRBV6-3 TRBD1 CASSKGQGTEAFF TGTGCCAGCAGCAAAGGACAGGGCACTGAAGCTTTCTTT
. TRBJ2-5 TRBV5-1 . CASKVGSQETQYF TGCGCCAGCAAGGTCGGCAGCCAAGAGACCCAGTACTTC
once TRBJ2-3 TRBV20-1 TRBD2 CSAQRDSTDTQYF TGCAGTGCTCAGCGGGATAGCACAGATACGCAGTATTTT
. TRBJ2-7 TRBV3-1 . CASSQDLSASYEQYF TGTGCCAGCAGCCAAGATCTCTCAGCTTCCTACGAGCAGTACTTC
. TRBJ1-4 TRBV7-8 . CASSLPQEGPNEKLFF TGTGCCAGCAGCTTACCCCAGGAGGGGCCTAATGAAAAACTGTTTTTT
many TRBJ1-2 TRBV12-3/TRBV12-4 . CASSFGQGANYGYTF TGTGCCAGCAGTTTCGGGCAGGGCGCTAACTATGGCTACACCTTC
many TRBJ1-5 TRBV28 . CASSLLLRGNQPQHF TGTGCCAGCAGTTTACTTCTAAGGGGCAATCAGCCCCAGCATTTT
once TRBJ1-2 TRBV30 . CAWSVSASDYGYTF TGTGCCTGGAGTGTTTCAGCCTCTGACTATGGCTACACCTTC
many TRBJ1-2 TRBV24-1 TRBD1 CATSDSGTGRQGYTF TGTGCCACCAGTGACAGCGGGACAGGGAGGCAGGGCTACACCTTC
. TRBJ2-5 TRBV20-1 TRBD2 CSASPSGQETQYF TGCAGTGCTAGTCCTAGCGGCCAAGAGACCCAGTACTTC
. TRBJ1-3 TRBV6-1 . CASSQRGRENTIYF TGTGCCAGCAGTCAAAGGGGGAGGGAGAACACCATATATTTT
many TRBJ1-2 TRBV28 . CASSTLAKTHYGYTF TGTGCCAGCAGCACCCTGGCGAAGACCCACTATGGCTACACCTTC
. TRBJ2-1 TRBV7-3 . CASSLVPPQSRAEQFF TGTGCCAGCAGCTTAGTCCCCCCCCAGTCGCGCGCTGAGCAGTTCTTC
once TRBJ1-2 TRBV10-3 . CAISESTRWAYGYTF TGTGCCATCAGTGAGTCGACTCGATGGGCCTATGGCTACACCTTC
few TRBJ2-2 TRBV19 . CASSIGRDTGELFF TGTGCCAGTAGTATAGGCAGGGACACCGGGGAGCTGTTTTTT
. TRBJ1-3 TRBV12-3/TRBV12-4 . CASRRPVSGNTIYF TGTGCCAGCAGAAGGCCAGTTTCTGGAAACACCATATATTTT
many TRBJ2-5 TRBV20-1 TRBD2 CSGMAGGETQYF TGCAGTGGAATGGCGGGAGGAGAGACCCAGTACTTC
. TRBJ1-4 TRBV28 . CASSLGRGGILFF TGTGCCAGCAGCTTGGGCCGGGGGGGTATACTGTTTTTT
few TRBJ2-7 TRBV7-3 . CASSLFRQGLYEQYF TGTGCCAGCAGCTTATTTCGGCAGGGGCTCTACGAGCAGTACTTC
few TRBJ1-6 TRBV20-1 . CSAPGLLGSPLHF TGCAGTGCCCCCGGCCTATTAGGTTCACCCCTCCACTTT
. TRBJ1-6 TRBV27 . CASSPLPLGRGYSPLHF TGTGCCAGCAGTCCCCTCCCCCTGGGCAGGGGATACTCACCCCTCCACTTT
few TRBJ2-7 TRBV19 TRBD2 CASSGLAGFSYEQYF TGTGCCAGCAGTGGACTAGCGGGATTCTCCTACGAGCAGTACTTC
. TRBJ1-2 TRBV10-2 . CASREGWGAHGYTF TGCGCCAGCAGAGAAGGATGGGGGGCGCATGGCTACACCTTC
few TRBJ2-2 TRBV12-3/TRBV12-4 TRBD1 CAILGQGIGELFF TGTGCCATCCTCGGACAGGGTATCGGGGAGCTGTTTTTT
. TRBJ1-1 TRBV18 . CASSPEAVNTEAFF TGTGCCAGCTCACCAGAAGCAGTGAACACTGAAGCTTTCTTT
. TRBJ1-5 TRBV3-1 TRBD1 CASSQQTGAGQPQHF TGTGCCAGCAGCCAACAGACAGGGGCTGGTCAGCCCCAGCATTTT
. TRBJ2-5 TRBV18 . CASSLMQLQETQYF TGTGCCAGCTCACTCATGCAGCTCCAAGAGACCCAGTACTTC
many TRBJ2-7 TRBV28 TRBD1 CASKPRGPYEQYF TGTGCCAGCAAACCGAGGGGGCCCTACGAGCAGTACTTC